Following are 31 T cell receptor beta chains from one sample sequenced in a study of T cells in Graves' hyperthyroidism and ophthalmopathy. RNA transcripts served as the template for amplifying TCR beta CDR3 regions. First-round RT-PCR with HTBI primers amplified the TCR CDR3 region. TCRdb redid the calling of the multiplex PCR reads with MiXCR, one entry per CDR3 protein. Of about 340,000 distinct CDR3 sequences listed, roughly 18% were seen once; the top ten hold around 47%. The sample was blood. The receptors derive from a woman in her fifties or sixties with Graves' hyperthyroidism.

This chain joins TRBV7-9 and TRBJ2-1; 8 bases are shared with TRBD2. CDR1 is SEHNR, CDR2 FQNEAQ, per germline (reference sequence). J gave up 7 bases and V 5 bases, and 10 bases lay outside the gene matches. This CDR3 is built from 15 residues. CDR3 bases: TGTGCCAGCAGCCCACCGGGACTAGTGGATAATGAGCAGTTCTTC. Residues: CASSPPGLVDNEQFF.

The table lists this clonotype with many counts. The CDR3 sequence: CASSRIEGHNEQFF. The CDR3 region has the DNA TGTGCCAGCTCCAGAATAGAGGGCCACAATGAGCAGTTCTTC. The chain joins TRBV2 to TRBJ2-1; a weak D match, TRBD2 (5 bases). Germline V gene data show CDR1 as SNHLY and CDR2 as FYNNEI. Trimming took off 8 bases at V and 5 bases at J, with 16 bases between the two ends. The CDR3 is made up of 14 amino acids.

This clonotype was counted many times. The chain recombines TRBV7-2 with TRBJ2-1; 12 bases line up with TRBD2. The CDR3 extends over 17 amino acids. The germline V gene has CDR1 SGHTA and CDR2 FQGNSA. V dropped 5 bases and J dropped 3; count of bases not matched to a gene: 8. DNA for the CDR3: TGTGCCAGCAGCACCGGACTAGCGGGAACCAGCTACAATGAGCAGTTCTTC. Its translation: CASSTGLAGTSYNEQFF.

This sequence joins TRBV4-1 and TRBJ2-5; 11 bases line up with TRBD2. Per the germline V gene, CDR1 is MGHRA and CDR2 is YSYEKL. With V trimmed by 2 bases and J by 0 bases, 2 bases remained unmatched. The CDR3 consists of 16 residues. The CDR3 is CASSQLAGGYQETQYF. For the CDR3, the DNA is TGCGCCAGCAGCCAACTAGCGGGGGGCTACCAAGAGACCCAGTACTTC.

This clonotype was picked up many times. In DNA form, the CDR3 reads TGTGCCAGCAGGCGGGGGGAGTTAGAGACCCAGTACTTC. Its translation: CASRRGELETQYF. The chain uses TRBV12-3 or TRBV12-4 and TRBJ2-5; 8 bases align to TRBD2. V lost 6 bases to trimming and J lost 4 bases; unmatched junction nucleotides: 4. The CDR3 consists of 13 residues.

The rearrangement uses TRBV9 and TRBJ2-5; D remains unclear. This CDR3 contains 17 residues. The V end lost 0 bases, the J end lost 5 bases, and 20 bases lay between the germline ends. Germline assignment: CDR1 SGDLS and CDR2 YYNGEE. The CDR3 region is CASSVAVAESFRETQYF. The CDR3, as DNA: TGTGCCAGCAGCGTAGCTGTGGCGGAAAGCTTTCGGGAGACCCAGTACTTC.

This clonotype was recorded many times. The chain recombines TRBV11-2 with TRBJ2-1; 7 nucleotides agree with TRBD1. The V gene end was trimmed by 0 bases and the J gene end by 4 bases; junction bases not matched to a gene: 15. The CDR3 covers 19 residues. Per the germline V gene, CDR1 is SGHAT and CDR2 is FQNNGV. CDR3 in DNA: TGTGCCAGCAGCTTAGAGTGGGGGATTGACAGGGTCGTGTACAATGAGCAGTTCTTC. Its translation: CASSLEWGIDRVVYNEQFF. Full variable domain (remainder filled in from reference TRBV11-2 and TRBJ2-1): EAGVAQSPRYKIIEKRQSVAFWCNPISGHATLYWYQQILGQGPKLLIQFQNNGVVDDSQLPKDRFSAERLKGVDSTLKIQPAKLEDSAVYLCASSLEWGIDRVVYNEQFFGPGTRLTVL.

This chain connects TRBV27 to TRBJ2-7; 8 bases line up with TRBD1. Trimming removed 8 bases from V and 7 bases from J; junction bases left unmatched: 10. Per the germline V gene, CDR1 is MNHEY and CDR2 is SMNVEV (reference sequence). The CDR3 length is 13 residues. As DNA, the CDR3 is TGTGCCAGCGACCCTCCGACAGGGGCTGAGCAGTACGTC. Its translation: CASDPPTGAEQYV.

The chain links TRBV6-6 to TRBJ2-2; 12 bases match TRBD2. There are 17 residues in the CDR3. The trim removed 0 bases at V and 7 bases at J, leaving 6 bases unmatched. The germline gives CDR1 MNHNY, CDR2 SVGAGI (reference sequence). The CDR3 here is CASSYSRTSGIVGELFF. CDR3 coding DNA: TGTGCCAGCAGTTACTCGAGGACTAGCGGGATAGTCGGGGAGCTGTTTTTT.

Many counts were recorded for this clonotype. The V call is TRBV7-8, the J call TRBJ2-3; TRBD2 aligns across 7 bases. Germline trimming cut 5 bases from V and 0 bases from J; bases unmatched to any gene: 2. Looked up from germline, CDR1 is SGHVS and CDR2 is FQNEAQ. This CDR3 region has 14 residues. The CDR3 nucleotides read TGTGCCAGCAGCATTAGCGGGAGCACAGATACGCAGTATTTT. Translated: CASSISGSTDTQYF.

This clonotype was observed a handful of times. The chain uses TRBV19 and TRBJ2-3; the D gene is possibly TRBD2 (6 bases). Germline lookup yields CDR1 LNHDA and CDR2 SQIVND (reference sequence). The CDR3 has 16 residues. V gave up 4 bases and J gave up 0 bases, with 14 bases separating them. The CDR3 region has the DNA TGTGCCAGTAGTACCTTAGCGGAGTCAAGCACAGATACGCAGTATTTT. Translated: CASSTLAESSTDTQYF.

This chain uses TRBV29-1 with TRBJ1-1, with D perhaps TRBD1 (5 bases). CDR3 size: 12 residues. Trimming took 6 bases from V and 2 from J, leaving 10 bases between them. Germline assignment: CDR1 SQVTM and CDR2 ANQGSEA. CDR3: CSVIGDNTEAFF. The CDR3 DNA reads TGCAGCGTGATAGGGGACAACACTGAAGCTTTCTTT.

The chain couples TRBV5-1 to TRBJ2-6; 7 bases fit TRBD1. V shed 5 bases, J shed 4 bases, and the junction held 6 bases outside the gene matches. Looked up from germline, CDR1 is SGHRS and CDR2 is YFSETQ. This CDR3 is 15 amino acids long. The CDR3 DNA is TGCGCCAGCAGAAAAGGGGGCTTCGGGGCCAACGTCCTGACTTTC. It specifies CASRKGGFGANVLTF.

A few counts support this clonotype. The CDR3 spells CATDPLGDRVNEQFF. The CDR3, as DNA: TGTGCCACCGACCCTCTGGGGGACAGGGTGAATGAGCAGTTCTTC. The V and J genes are TRBV19 and TRBJ2-1, with 9 bases aligning to TRBD1. Losses at the gene ends were 10 bases for V and 7 bases for J; bases not matched to a gene: 14. This CDR3 is built from 15 residues. The germline V gene has CDR1 LNHDA and CDR2 SQIVND (reference sequence).

The CDR3 region has the DNA TGTGCCAGCAGCTCCGAGCGAGGCCTAGATACCGGGGAGCTGTTTTTT. This gives the protein CASSSERGLDTGELFF. This chain links TRBV5-4 with TRBJ2-2; unclear D gene. Trimming shortened V by 3 bases and J by 5 bases, and 17 bases separated the two germline ends. Germline V lookup: CDR1 SGHNT, CDR2 YYREEE (reference sequence). The CDR3 totals 16 residues.

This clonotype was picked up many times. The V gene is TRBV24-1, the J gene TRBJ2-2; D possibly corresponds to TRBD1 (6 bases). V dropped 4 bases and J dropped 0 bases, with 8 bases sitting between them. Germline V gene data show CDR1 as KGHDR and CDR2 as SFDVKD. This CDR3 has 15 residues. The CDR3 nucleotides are TGTGCCACCAGTGAATGGACAGCGAACACCGGGGAGCTGTTTTTT. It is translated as CATSEWTANTGELFF.

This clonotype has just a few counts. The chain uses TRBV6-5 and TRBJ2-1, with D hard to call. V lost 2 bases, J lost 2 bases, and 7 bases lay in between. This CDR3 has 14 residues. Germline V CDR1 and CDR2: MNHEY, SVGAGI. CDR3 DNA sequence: TGTGCCAGCAGTTACCAACAGACCTACAATGAGCAGTTCTTC. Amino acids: CASSYQQTYNEQFF.

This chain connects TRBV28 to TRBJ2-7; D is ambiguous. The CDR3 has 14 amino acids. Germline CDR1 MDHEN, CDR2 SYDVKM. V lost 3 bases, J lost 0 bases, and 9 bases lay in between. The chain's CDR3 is CASSFLESSYEQYF. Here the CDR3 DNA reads TGTGCCAGCAGTTTTTTAGAAAGCTCCTACGAGCAGTACTTC.

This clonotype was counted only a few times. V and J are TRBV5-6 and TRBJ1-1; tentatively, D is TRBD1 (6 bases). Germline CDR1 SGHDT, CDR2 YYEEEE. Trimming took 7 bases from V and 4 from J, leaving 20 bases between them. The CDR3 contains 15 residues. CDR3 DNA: TGTGCCAGCCGGAGATGGGGGGCTGGTAGCACTGAAGCTTTCTTT. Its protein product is CASRRWGAGSTEAFF.

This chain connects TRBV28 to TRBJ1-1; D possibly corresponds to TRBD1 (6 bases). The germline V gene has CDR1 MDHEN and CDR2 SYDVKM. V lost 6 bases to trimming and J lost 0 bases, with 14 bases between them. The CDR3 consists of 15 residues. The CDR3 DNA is TGTGCCAGCAGACATGGGACACTCATGAACACTGAAGCTTTCTTT. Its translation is CASRHGTLMNTEAFF. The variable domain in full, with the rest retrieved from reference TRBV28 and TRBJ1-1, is DVKVTQSSRYLVKRTGEKVFLECVQDMDHENMFWYRQDPGLGLRLIYFSYDVKMKEKGDIPEGYSVSREKKERFSLILESASTNQTSMYLCASRHGTLMNTEAFFGQGTRLTVV.

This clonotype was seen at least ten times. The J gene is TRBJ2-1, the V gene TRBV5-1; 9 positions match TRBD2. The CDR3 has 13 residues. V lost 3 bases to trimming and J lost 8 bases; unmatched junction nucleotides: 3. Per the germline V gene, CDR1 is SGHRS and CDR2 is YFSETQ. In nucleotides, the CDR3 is TGCGCCAGCAGCTCGCGGGGGGGTCATGAGCAGTTCTTC. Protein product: CASSSRGGHEQFF.

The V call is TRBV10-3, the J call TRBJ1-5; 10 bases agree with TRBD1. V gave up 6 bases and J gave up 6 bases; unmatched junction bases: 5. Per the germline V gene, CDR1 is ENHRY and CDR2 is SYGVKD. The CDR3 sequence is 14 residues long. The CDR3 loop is CAISGTGDSQPQHF. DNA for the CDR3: TGTGCCATCAGCGGGACAGGGGATTCTCAGCCCCAGCATTTT.

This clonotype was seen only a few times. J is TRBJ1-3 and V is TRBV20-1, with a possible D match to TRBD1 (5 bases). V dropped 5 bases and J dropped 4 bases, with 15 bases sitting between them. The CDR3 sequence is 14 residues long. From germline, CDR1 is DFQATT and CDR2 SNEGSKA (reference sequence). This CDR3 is CSAGFPGLGNTIYF. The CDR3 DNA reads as TGCAGTGCTGGGTTTCCAGGGCTGGGAAACACCATATATTTT.

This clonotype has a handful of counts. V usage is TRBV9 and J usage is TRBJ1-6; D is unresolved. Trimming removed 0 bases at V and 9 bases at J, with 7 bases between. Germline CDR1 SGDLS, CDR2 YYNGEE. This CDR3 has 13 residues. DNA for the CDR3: TGTGCCAGCAGCGTAGGTCGCAGTTCACCCCTCCACTTT. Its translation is CASSVGRSSPLHF.

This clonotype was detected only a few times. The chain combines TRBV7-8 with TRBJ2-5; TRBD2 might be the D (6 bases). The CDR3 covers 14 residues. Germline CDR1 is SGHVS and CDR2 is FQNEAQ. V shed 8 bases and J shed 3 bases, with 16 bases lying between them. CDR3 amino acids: CASGLGDLEETQYF. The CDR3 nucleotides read TGTGCCAGCGGATTAGGGGACTTGGAAGAGACCCAGTACTTC.

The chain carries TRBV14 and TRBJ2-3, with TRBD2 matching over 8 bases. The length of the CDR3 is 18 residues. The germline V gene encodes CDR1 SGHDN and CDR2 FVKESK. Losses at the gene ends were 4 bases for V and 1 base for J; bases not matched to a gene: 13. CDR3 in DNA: TGTGCCAGCAGCCCCCGGGAGGGCGCCTCTCTTGGCACAGATACGCAGTATTTT. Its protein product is CASSPREGASLGTDTQYF. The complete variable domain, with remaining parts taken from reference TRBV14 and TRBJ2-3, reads EAGVTQFPSHSVIEKGQTVTLRCDPISGHDNLYWYRRVMGKEIKFLLHFVKESKQDESGMPNNRFLAERTGGTYSTLKVQPAELEDSGVYFCASSPREGASLGTDTQYFGPGTRLTVL.

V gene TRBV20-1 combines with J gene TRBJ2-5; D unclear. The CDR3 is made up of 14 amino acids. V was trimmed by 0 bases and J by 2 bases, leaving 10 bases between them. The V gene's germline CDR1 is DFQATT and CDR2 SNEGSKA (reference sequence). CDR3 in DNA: TGCAGTGCTAGAGATCTCAGCTTTCAAGAGACCCAGTACTTC. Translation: CSARDLSFQETQYF.

As DNA, the CDR3 is TGCAGTGCTAGTAATGGGATAGATACGCAGTATTTT. Its protein product is CSASNGIDTQYF. The rearrangement links TRBV20-1 to TRBJ2-3; no definite D call. The CDR3 consists of 12 residues. Trimming took 3 bases from V and 5 from J, leaving 9 bases between them. Per germline, CDR1 DFQATT and CDR2 SNEGSKA (reference sequence).

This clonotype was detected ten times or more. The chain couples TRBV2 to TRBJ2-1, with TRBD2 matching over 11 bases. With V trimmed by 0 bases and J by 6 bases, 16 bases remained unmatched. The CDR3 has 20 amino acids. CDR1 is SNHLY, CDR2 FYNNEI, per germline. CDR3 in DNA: TGTGCCAGCAGTGAAGCGTCTTCTAGCGGGGGGTTTAGCTTATTCAATGAGCAGTTCTTC. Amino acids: CASSEASSSGGFSLFNEQFF.

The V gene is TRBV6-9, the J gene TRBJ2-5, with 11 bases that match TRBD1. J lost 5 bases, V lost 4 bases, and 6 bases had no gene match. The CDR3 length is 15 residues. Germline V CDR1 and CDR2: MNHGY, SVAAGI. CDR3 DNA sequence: TGTGCCAGCAGTTGGACAGGGGGCGTTGGGGAGACCCAGTACTTC. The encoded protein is CASSWTGGVGETQYF.

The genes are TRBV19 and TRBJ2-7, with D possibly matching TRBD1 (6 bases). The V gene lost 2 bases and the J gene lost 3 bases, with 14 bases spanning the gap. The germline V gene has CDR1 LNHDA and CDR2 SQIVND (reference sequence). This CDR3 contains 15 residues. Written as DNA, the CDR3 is TGTGCCAGTAGTATATCGGGACAAGCGATCTACGAGCAGTACTTC. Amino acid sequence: CASSISGQAIYEQYF.